The 11 T cell receptor beta chains in this list originate from one sample, sequenced in a study of T cell repertoires in cytomegalovirus infection. TCRdb recomputed calls from the reads with MiXCR, one row per CDR3 protein. The sample lists 300,000 or so distinct CDR3 sequences, about 25% occurring once. The sample taken for sequencing was PBMCs. The source is a human donor in good health (CMV status not recorded). Some clones in this sample may be carry-over from other donors' samples.

The rearrangement uses TRBV5-5 and TRBJ1-1, with D uncertain. Deletions cut 6 bases from V and 1 base from J, with 13 bases between. The CDR3 sequence is 14 residues long. Per germline, CDR1 SGHKS and CDR2 YYEKEE (reference sequence). This CDR3 is CASTHLPGNTEAFF. The CDR3 nucleotides read TGTGCCAGCACCCACCTGCCGGGGAACACTGAAGCTTTCTTT.

This clonotype appeared a few times. The J gene is TRBJ2-1, the V gene TRBV6-1, with 7 bases lining up with TRBD2. V was clipped by 2 bases and J by 0 bases; unmatched bases: 7. The CDR3 is made up of 17 amino acids. The germline gives CDR1 MNHNS, CDR2 SASEGT. The CDR3 nucleotides read TGTGCCAGCAGTGAACGGGCTAGCGGTAGCTCCTACAATGAGCAGTTCTTC. Translated, it gives CASSERASGSSYNEQFF.

This sequence joins TRBV5-6 and TRBJ1-5; TRBD1 matches at 7 bases. The CDR3 is made up of 14 amino acids. The germline V gene encodes CDR1 SGHDT and CDR2 YYEEEE. V lost 2 bases, J lost 7 bases, and 6 bases stayed unmatched. Written as DNA, the CDR3 is TGTGCCAGCAGCTTACAGACAGGGTGGCAGCCCCAGCATTTT. It yields the protein CASSLQTGWQPQHF.

V gene TRBV18 combines with J gene TRBJ2-1; possible D gene TRBD1, 6 bases. The CDR3 is made up of 15 amino acids. Trimming took 2 bases from V and 6 from J, leaving 14 bases between them. CDR1 and CDR2 (germline): KGHSH, LQKENI. The DNA for the CDR3 is TGTGCCAGCTCACCAGGGGGCTCCCCTGGCAATGAGCAGTTCTTC. Its translation: CASSPGGSPGNEQFF.

This clonotype was observed many times. This chain connects TRBV7-2 to TRBJ2-3; 7 bases agree with TRBD2. V dropped 5 bases and J dropped 4; count of bases not matched to a gene: 9. Germline V lookup: CDR1 SGHTA, CDR2 FQGNSA. The CDR3 has 15 amino acids. CDR3 amino acids: CASSLRTSGSDTQYF. DNA of the CDR3: TGTGCCAGCAGCCTAAGGACTAGTGGGTCAGATACGCAGTATTTT.

This chain links TRBV12-3 or TRBV12-4 with TRBJ1-1, with D uncertain. Between the trimmed V and J ends, which lost 5 bases and 6 bases, there was a span of 13 bases. This CDR3 region has 13 residues. CDR3 sequence (DNA): TGTGCCAGCAGTCCCCCGCGGGTCCCTGAAGCTTTCTTT. As protein: CASSPPRVPEAFF.

The chain is built from TRBV28 and TRBJ2-6, with D hard to call. The CDR3 runs to 16 residues. Germline V gives CDR1 MDHEN, CDR2 SYDVKM. V was pared by 4 bases and J by 0 bases, with 10 bases between. The CDR3 coding sequence is TGTGCCAGCAGTTCGCGCAGACGCTCTGGGGCCAACGTCCTGACTTTC. Amino acid sequence: CASSSRRRSGANVLTF.

The chain carries TRBV4-3 and TRBJ1-6; D is uncertain. V dropped 0 bases and J dropped 13 bases, with 16 bases sitting between them. CDR3 length: 15 amino acids. Germline CDR1 LGHNA, CDR2 YSLEER. The CDR3: CASSQDLSAAGPLHF. CDR3 DNA sequence: TGCGCCAGCAGCCAAGATCTTTCAGCCGCCGGGCCCCTCCACTTT.

The table lists this clonotype with many counts. The genes are TRBV11-2 and TRBJ2-7; TRBD2 matches 9 bases. V lost 6 bases and J lost 2; bases outside the gene matches: 2. There are 13 residues in the CDR3. The V gene's germline CDR1 is SGHAT and CDR2 FQNNGV. The CDR3 is CASRTSGTYEQYF. The CDR3 region has the DNA TGTGCCAGCAGGACTAGCGGTACCTACGAGCAGTACTTC.

The chain has TRBV28 and TRBJ1-1, with D perhaps TRBD1 (6 bases). The CDR3 spans 14 residues. Trimming stripped 8 bases from V and 0 bases from J, with 13 bases between. Germline V gene data show CDR1 as MDHEN and CDR2 as SYDVKM. The CDR3 coding sequence is TGTGCCAGCGCTGGGGGGGCTTTGAACACTGAAGCTTTCTTT. It yields the protein CASAGGALNTEAFF.

CDR3 amino acids: CSARDARQETQYF. CDR3 bases: TGCAGTGCTAGAGATGCCAGACAAGAGACCCAGTACTTC. The chain employs TRBV20-1 and TRBJ2-5; unclear D gene. Deletions cut 0 bases from V and 2 bases from J, with 7 bases between. Per the germline V gene, CDR1 is DFQATT and CDR2 is SNEGSKA (reference sequence). The length of the CDR3 is 13 residues.